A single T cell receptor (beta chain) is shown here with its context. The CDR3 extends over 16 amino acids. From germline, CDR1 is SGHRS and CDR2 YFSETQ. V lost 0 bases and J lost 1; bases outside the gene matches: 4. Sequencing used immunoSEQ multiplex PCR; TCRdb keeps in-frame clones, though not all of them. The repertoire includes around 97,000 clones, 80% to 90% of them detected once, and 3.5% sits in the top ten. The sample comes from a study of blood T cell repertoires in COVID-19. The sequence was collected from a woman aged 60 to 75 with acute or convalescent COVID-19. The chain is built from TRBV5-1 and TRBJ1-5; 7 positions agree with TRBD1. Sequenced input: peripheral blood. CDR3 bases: TGCGCCAGCAGCTTGGGGGACAGCGTAAGCAATCAGCCCCAGCATTTT. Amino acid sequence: CASSLGDSVSNQPQHF.